Here is one T cell receptor (beta chain) with its context. The antigen remains undetermined. In the PCR, 60 Vbeta and 13 Jbeta primers were used. In the original analysis: There were about 80 million unique TCR beta chains by a later count, and around 10 million of them were shared. Repertoires were generated with immunoSEQ multiplex PCR, while TCRdb's copy carries only in-frame clones and drops some. V, J and clone size reflect that table, while D and trimming were determined from the DNA. The sample yields over 200,000 clones, around 80% seen once. These data originate in a study of cytomegalovirus exposure and HLA in healthy donors. Study conclusions and caveats: There were some public TCRs occurring in many donors, but most TCR sequences were rare.

The CDR3 loop spans 16 amino acids. V shed 4 bases and J shed 0 bases, with 15 bases lying between them. CDR1 is SEHNR and CDR2 is FQNEAQ in the germline V gene (reference sequence). This TCR was sampled from a man aged 40-50 years in good health and CMV-seropositive. Material for sequencing was PBMCs. V gene TRBV7-9 combines with J gene TRBJ2-5; the D gene is possibly TRBD1 (5 bases). In nucleotides, the CDR3 is TGTGCCAGCAGCTCTCCCCTTAGCAGGGACCAAGAGACCCAGTACTTC. Encoded protein: CASSSPLSRDQETQYF. The whole variable domain, remainder taken from reference TRBV7-9 and TRBJ2-5, is DTGVSQNPRHKITKRGQNVTFRCDPISEHNRLYWYRQTLGQGPEFLTYFQNEAQLEKSRLLSDRFSAERPKGSFSTLEIQRTEQGDSAMYLCASSSPLSRDQETQYFGPGTRLLVL.